The 21 T cell receptor beta chains listed next were all sequenced from one sample in a study of early T cells in non-severe SARS-CoV-2 infection. TCRdb reprocessed the 5' RACE reads via MiXCR and lists one record per CDR3 protein. The table records 40,000 to 50,000 distinct CDR3 sequences, roughly 6.6% of them present only once. Sample: whole blood. These receptors all stem from an adult who was a healthcare worker with PCR-confirmed SARS-CoV-2 infection or an uninfected control (not recorded which).

This clonotype was detected a few times. The V and J genes are TRBV13 and TRBJ1-2; D unclear. There are 12 residues in the CDR3. The V and J ends lost 0 bases and 8 bases respectively, with 7 bases between them. The germline V gene encodes CDR1 PRHDT and CDR2 FYEKMQ (reference sequence). CDR3 sequence (DNA): TGTGCCAGCAGCTTAGGGGAGCGCGGCTACACCTTC. Protein: CASSLGERGYTF.

The gene calls are TRBV7-8 and TRBJ2-7, with a possible D match to TRBD2 (6 bases). Germline V gene lookup returns CDR1 SGHVS and CDR2 FQNEAQ. This CDR3 region has 14 residues. V lost 4 bases and J 5 bases, leaving 15 bases between the germline ends. CDR3 residues: CASSSLPGADEQYF. The CDR3, as DNA: TGTGCCAGCAGCTCCCTCCCGGGAGCCGACGAGCAGTACTTC.

V gene TRBV5-4 combines with J gene TRBJ2-2, with a tentative D call TRBD1 (6 bases). The germline V gene encodes CDR1 SGHNT and CDR2 YYREEE (reference sequence). V lost 4 bases and J lost 6, with 7 bases in between. The CDR3 totals 12 residues. This chain's CDR3 is CASSRQAGELFF. The CDR3 DNA follows: TGTGCCAGCAGCCGACAGGCCGGGGAGCTGTTTTTT. Based on the CDR3 plus reference TRBV5-4 and TRBJ2-2, the full variable domain is ETGVTQSPTHLIKTRGQQVTLRCSSQSGHNTVSWYQQALGQGPQFIFQYYREEENGRGNFPPRFSGLQFPNYSSELNVNALELDDSALYLCASSRQAGELFFGEGSRLTVL.

This clonotype was recorded a few times. This chain uses TRBV5-5 with TRBJ2-1, with 7 positions matching TRBD2. Germline CDR1 and CDR2: SGHKS and YYEKEE (reference sequence). J lost 5 bases, V lost 3 bases, and 5 bases had no gene match. This CDR3 is 14 amino acids long. CDR3 DNA: TGTGCCAGCAGCTCGGTGGGGACTAACAATGAGCAGTTCTTC. It codes for CASSSVGTNNEQFF.

This clonotype was counted only a few times. CDR3 loop: CASSLVYYGYTF. The CDR3 DNA sequence: TGTGCCAGCAGCTTAGTTTACTATGGCTACACCTTC. The genes are TRBV7-9 and TRBJ1-2, with D hard to call. Germline-derived CDR1 and CDR2 are SEHNR and FQNEAQ (reference sequence). The length of the CDR3 is 12 residues. Between the trimmed V and J ends, which lost 1 base and 3 bases, there was a span of 3 bases.

This CDR3 reads CASSQEGTAPNQPQHF. CDR3 nucleotide sequence: TGCGCCAGCAGTCAAGAAGGGACAGCTCCTAATCAGCCCCAGCATTTT. This rearrangement joins TRBV23-1 to TRBJ1-5; 7 nucleotides line up with TRBD1. TRBV23-1 belongs to the ORF category, with a function that is uncertain. J gave up 4 bases and V 2 bases, and 8 bases lay outside the gene matches. The CDR3 is made up of 16 amino acids.

This clonotype was seen more than once but under ten times. CDR3: CASSLSTGAGSEQYF. The CDR3, as DNA: TGCGCCAGCAGCCTGAGCACCGGGGCCGGGAGCGAGCAGTACTTC. The chain couples TRBV5-1 to TRBJ2-7; the D gene is possibly TRBD2 (6 bases). Germline CDR1 reads SGHRS; CDR2 reads YFSETQ. V was pared by 4 bases and J by 6 bases, with 20 bases between. The CDR3 contains 15 residues.

This clonotype was seen ten or more times. The chain links TRBV2 to TRBJ1-5; 9 bases line up with TRBD1. V trimming: 5 bases; J trimming: 6 bases; junction bases outside the gene matches: 8. The CDR3 sequence is 15 residues long. The germline V gene has CDR1 SNHLY and CDR2 FYNNEI. The DNA of the CDR3 is TGTGCCAGCAGTTCCGGGACAGGGATCCTTCAGCCCCAGCATTTT. Encoded protein: CASSSGTGILQPQHF.

The rearrangement joins TRBV10-1 to TRBJ1-2; tentative D call: TRBD1 (5 bases). Trimming took 6 bases from V and 4 from J, leaving 12 bases between them. CDR3 length: 13 residues. Germline V gene sequence: CDR1 WNHNN, CDR2 SYGVQD (reference sequence). CDR3 sequence: CASSPTGGYGYTF. The CDR3 DNA follows: TGCGCCAGCAGCCCCACAGGTGGCTATGGCTACACCTTC.

The chain has TRBV7-3 and TRBJ2-1, with a tentative D call TRBD1 (5 bases). The CDR3 length is 18 residues. V was cut by 2 bases and J by 0 bases, with 17 bases left in between. Looked up from germline, CDR1 is SGHTA and CDR2 is FQGTGA. CDR3 sequence (DNA): TGTGCCAGCAGCTTAGGGCCACTGGGGCCTAGCTCCTACAATGAGCAGTTCTTC. Protein product: CASSLGPLGPSSYNEQFF.

The chain employs TRBV12-5 and TRBJ1-5; TRBD1 matches 7 bases. The CDR3 is 17 amino acids. Germline loops: CDR1 LGHNT, CDR2 FRNRAP. V was clipped by 1 base and J by 0 bases; unmatched bases: 6. Here the CDR3 reads CASGLGDSTYSNQPQHF. DNA for the CDR3: TGTGCTAGTGGTTTGGGGGACAGCACCTATAGCAATCAGCCCCAGCATTTT.

The gene calls are TRBV5-1 and TRBJ2-1, with D perhaps matching TRBD1 (5 bases). Trimming removed 4 bases from V and 6 bases from J, with 14 bases in between. This CDR3 region has 14 residues. Germline CDR1 SGHRS, CDR2 YFSETQ. The CDR3 sequence is CASSLGAVGNEQFF. CDR3 DNA: TGCGCCAGCAGCCTTGGGGCCGTTGGCAATGAGCAGTTCTTC.

The genes are TRBV5-6 and TRBJ1-1; 11 nucleotides line up with TRBD1. The trim removed 4 bases at V and 1 base at J, leaving 6 bases unmatched. Germline V gene data show CDR1 as SGHDT and CDR2 as YYEEEE. The CDR3 has 16 residues. CDR3 in amino acids: CASSPRTGGANTEAFF. The CDR3 region has the DNA TGTGCCAGCAGCCCCAGGACAGGGGGCGCGAACACTGAAGCTTTCTTT.

The chain has TRBV10-2 and TRBJ2-5; a weak D match, TRBD1 (6 bases). The germline V gene has CDR1 WSHSY and CDR2 SAAADI. The CDR3 length is 15 residues. V was pared by 3 bases and J by 1 base, with 12 bases between. Here the CDR3 reads CASSEWTDSQETQYF. Written as DNA, the CDR3 is TGCGCCAGCAGTGAATGGACAGATAGCCAAGAGACCCAGTACTTC.

This clonotype was counted between two and nine times. This chain connects TRBV10-3 to TRBJ1-1; TRBD1 matches at 7 bases. The V gene end was trimmed by 9 bases and the J gene end by 5 bases; junction bases not matched to a gene: 6. CDR1 is ENHRY and CDR2 is SYGVKD in the germline V gene. The CDR3 contains 12 residues. CDR3 nucleotide sequence: TGTGCCATTGGAGGGGGCCTGACTGAAGCTTTCTTT. Protein: CAIGGGLTEAFF.

The chain has TRBV10-1 and TRBJ2-7; D is undetermined. V gave up 5 bases and J gave up 5 bases, with 13 bases separating them. The CDR3 totals 13 residues. The germline CDR1 and CDR2 sequences are WNHNN and SYGVQD (reference sequence). The CDR3 nucleotides read TGCGCCAGCAGTTTAGTCCCCGAGGACGAGCAGTACTTC. Its translation: CASSLVPEDEQYF.

This clonotype was observed at least ten times. CDR3 sequence: CASSQERKGELFF. In DNA form, the CDR3 reads TGTGCCAGCAGCCAAGAAAGGAAAGGGGAGCTGTTTTTT. The chain couples TRBV3-1 to TRBJ2-2; no clear D gene. The CDR3 has 13 amino acids. Trimming left V 0 bases short and J 8 bases short, with 7 bases between. Germline lookup yields CDR1 LGHDT and CDR2 YNNKEL (reference sequence).

This clonotype showed up just a few times. J is TRBJ2-7 and V is TRBV20-1, with D possibly matching TRBD1 (6 bases). The ends were cut back, 2 bases at V and 0 bases at J, with 8 bases in the middle. Germline assignment: CDR1 DFQATT and CDR2 SNEGSKA (reference sequence). The CDR3 has 13 residues. The CDR3 loop is CSARRDNSYEQYF. The CDR3 DNA is TGCAGTGCTAGAAGGGACAACTCCTACGAGCAGTACTTC.

This clonotype has only a few counts. The chain carries TRBV27 and TRBJ1-2, with D possibly TRBD1 on 5 matching bases. Germline V CDR1 and CDR2: MNHEY, SMNVEV (reference sequence). Trimming removed 8 bases from V and 10 bases from J, with 14 bases in between. This CDR3 spans 11 amino acids. The CDR3 region has the DNA TGTGCCAGCCGCAGGCAGGGACTCTACACCTTC. Translated: CASRRQGLYTF.

This rearrangement joins TRBV11-2 to TRBJ2-3; 9 bases line up with TRBD2. Germline-derived CDR1 and CDR2 are SGHAT and FQNNGV. The CDR3 is 17 residues long. Trimming removed 2 bases from V and 0 bases from J; junction bases left unmatched: 6. The CDR3 protein is CASSLWRLAESTDTQYF. The CDR3 region has the DNA TGTGCCAGCAGCTTATGGAGACTAGCGGAGAGCACAGATACGCAGTATTTT.

The chain is built from TRBV7-3 and TRBJ2-1; 9 bases fit TRBD1. The CDR3 consists of 15 residues. V lost 6 bases to trimming and J lost 7 bases; unmatched junction nucleotides: 10. The germline V gene encodes CDR1 SGHTA and CDR2 FQGTGA. The CDR3 DNA follows: TGTGCCAGCAGTGCCGGACAGGGGAGGGGGAATGAGCAGTTCTTC. This gives the protein CASSAGQGRGNEQFF.